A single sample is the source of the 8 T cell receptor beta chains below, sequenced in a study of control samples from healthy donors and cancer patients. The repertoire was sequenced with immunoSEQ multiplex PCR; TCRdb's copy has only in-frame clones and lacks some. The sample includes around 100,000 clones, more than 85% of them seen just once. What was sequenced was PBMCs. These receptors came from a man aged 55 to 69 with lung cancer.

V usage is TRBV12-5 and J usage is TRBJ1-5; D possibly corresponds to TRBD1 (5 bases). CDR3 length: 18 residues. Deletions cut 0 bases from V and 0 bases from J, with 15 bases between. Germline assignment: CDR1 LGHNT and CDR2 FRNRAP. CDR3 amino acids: CASGLVRDGSYSNQPQHF. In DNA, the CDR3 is TGTGCTAGTGGTTTGGTACGGGACGGATCCTATAGCAATCAGCCCCAGCATTTT.

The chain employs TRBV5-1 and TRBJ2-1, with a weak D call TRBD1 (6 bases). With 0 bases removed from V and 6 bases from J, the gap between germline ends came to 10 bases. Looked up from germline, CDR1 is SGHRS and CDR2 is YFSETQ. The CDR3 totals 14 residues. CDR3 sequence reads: CASSLETGFNEQFF. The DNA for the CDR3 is TGCGCCAGCAGCTTGGAGACAGGCTTCAATGAGCAGTTCTTC.

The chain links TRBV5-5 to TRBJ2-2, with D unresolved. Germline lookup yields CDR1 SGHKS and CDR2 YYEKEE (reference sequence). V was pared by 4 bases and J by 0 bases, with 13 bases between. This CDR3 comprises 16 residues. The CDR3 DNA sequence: TGTGCCAGCAGCCCCGTGACGGGCGCGAACACCGGGGAGCTGTTTTTT. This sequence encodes CASSPVTGANTGELFF.

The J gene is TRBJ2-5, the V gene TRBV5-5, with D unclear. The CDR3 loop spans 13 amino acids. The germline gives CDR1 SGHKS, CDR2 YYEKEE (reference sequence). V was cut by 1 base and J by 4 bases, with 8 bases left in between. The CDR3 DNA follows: TGTGCCAGCAGCTTGTTGGGGTCAGAGACCCAGTACTTC. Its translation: CASSLLGSETQYF.

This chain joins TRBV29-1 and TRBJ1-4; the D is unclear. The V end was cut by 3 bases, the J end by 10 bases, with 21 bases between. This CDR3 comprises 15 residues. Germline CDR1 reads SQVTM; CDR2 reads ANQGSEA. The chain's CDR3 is CSVETPGGQDGKLFF. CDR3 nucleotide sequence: TGCAGCGTTGAGACCCCAGGCGGCCAAGATGGAAAACTGTTTTTT.

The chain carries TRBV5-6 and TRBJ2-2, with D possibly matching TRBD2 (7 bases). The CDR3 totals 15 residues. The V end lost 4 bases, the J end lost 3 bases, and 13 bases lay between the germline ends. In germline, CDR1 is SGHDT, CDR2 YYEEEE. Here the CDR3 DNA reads TGTGCCAGCAGCCGGGGGGCCCTCTACACCGGGGAGCTGTTTTTT. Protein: CASSRGALYTGELFF.

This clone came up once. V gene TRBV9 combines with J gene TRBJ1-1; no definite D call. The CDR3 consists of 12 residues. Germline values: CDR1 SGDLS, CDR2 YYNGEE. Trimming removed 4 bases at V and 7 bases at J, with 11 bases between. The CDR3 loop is CASSRRAGEAFF. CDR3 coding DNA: TGTGCCAGCAGCCGCCGCGCGGGTGAAGCTTTCTTT. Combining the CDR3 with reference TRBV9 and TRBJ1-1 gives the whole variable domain DSGVTQTPKHLITATGQRVTLRCSPRSGDLSVYWYQQSLDQGLQFLIQYYNGEERAKGNILERFSAQQFPDLHSELNLSSLELGDSALYFCASSRRAGEAFFGQGTRLTVV.

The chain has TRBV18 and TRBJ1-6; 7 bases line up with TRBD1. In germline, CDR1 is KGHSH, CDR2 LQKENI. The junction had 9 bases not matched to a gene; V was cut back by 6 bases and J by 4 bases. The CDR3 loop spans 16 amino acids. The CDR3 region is CASSLGTASYNSPLHF. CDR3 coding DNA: TGTGCCAGCTCCTTAGGGACAGCGTCTTATAATTCACCCCTCCACTTT.